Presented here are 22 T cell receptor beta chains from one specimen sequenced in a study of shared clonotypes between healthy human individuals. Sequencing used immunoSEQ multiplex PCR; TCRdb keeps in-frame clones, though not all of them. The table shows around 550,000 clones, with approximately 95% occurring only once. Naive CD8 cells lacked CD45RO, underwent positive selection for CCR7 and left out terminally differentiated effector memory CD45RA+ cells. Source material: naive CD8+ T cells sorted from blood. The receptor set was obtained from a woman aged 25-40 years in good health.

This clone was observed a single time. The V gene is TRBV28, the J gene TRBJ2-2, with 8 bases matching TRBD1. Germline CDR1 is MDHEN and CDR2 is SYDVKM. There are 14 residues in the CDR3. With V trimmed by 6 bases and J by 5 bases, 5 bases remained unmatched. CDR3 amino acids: CASSRTGWTGELFF. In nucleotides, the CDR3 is TGTGCCAGCAGCCGGACAGGGTGGACCGGGGAGCTGTTTTTT.

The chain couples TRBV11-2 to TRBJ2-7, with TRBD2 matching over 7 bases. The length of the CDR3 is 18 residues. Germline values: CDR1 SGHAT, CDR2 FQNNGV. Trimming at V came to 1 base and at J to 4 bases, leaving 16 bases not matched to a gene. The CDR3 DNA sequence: TGTGCCAGCAGCTTAGGGGCGGGAGTAGCGGAGGACCTGTACGAGCAGTACTTC. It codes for CASSLGAGVAEDLYEQYF.

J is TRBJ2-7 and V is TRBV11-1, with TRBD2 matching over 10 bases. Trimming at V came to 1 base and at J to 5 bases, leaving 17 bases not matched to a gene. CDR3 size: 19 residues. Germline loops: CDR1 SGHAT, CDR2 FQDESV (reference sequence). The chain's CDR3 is CASSLDPFQFSGRADEQYF. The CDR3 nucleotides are TGTGCCAGCAGCTTAGACCCGTTCCAATTCAGCGGGAGGGCCGACGAGCAGTACTTC. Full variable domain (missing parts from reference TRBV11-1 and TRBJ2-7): EAEVAQSPRYKITEKSQAVAFWCDPISGHATLYWYRQILGQGPELLVQFQDESVVDDSQLPKDRFSAERLKGVDSTLKIQPAELGDSAMYLCASSLDPFQFSGRADEQYFGPGTRLTVT.

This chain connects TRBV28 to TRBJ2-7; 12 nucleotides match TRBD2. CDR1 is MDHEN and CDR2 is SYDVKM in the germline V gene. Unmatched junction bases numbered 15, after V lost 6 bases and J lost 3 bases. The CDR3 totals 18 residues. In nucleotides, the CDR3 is TGTGCCAGCAGCACCCGCTGGGAGACTAGCGGGAGCTTCTACGAGCAGTACTTC. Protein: CASSTRWETSGSFYEQYF.

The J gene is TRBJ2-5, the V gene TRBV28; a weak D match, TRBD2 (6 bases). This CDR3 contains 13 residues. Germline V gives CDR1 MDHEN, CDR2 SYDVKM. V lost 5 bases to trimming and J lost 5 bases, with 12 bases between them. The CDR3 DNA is TGTGCCAGCAGTGGTTCTAGCGTCGAGACCCAGTACTTC. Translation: CASSGSSVETQYF. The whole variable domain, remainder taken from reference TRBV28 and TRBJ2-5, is DVKVTQSSRYLVKRTGEKVFLECVQDMDHENMFWYRQDPGLGLRLIYFSYDVKMKEKGDIPEGYSVSREKKERFSLILESASTNQTSMYLCASSGSSVETQYFGPGTRLLVL.

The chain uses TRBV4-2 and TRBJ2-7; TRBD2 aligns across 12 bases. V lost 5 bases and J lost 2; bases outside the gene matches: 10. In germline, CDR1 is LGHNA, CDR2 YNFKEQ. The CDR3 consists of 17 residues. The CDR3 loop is CASSLEPLAGGPYEQYF. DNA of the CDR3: TGTGCCAGCAGCTTGGAGCCCCTAGCGGGAGGGCCCTACGAGCAGTACTTC.

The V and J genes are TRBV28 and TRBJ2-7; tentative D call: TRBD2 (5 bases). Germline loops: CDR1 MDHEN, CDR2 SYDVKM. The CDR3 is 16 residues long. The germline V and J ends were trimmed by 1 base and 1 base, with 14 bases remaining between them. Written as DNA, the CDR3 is TGTGCCAGCAGTTTATCAACGGGGAAGACATCCTACGAGCAGTACTTC. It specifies CASSLSTGKTSYEQYF.

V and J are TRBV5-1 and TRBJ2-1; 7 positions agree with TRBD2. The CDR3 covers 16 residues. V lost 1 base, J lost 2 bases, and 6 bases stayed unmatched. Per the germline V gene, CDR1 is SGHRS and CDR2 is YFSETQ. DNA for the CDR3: TGCGCCAGCAGCTTGAGGCGGGGGAGCGCCTACAATGAGCAGTTCTTC. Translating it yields CASSLRRGSAYNEQFF.

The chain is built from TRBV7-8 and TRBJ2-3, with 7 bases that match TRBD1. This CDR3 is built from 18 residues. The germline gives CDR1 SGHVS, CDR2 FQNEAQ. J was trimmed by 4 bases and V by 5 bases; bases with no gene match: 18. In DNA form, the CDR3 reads TGTGCCAGCAGCGCCCACTTATTACGACAGGGATCTGCAGATACGCAGTATTTT. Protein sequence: CASSAHLLRQGSADTQYF.

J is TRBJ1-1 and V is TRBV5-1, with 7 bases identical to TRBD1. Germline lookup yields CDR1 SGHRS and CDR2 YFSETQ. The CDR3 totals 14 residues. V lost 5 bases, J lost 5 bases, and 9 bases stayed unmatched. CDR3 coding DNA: TGCGCCAGCAGGTTATGGGACAGCGTGACTGAAGCTTTCTTT. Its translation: CASRLWDSVTEAFF.

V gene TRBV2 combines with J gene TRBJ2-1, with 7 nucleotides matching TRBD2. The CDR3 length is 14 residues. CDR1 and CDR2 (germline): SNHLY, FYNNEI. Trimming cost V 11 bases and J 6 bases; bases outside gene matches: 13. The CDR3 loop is CACTEAGPPNEQFF. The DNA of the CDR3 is TGTGCCTGTACAGAAGCGGGACCGCCCAATGAGCAGTTCTTC.

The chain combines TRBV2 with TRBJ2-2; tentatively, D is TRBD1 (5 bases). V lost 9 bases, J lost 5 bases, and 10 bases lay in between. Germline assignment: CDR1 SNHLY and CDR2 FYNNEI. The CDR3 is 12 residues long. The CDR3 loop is CARMRQTGELFF. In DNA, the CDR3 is TGTGCCAGAATGAGACAGACCGGGGAGCTGTTTTTT.

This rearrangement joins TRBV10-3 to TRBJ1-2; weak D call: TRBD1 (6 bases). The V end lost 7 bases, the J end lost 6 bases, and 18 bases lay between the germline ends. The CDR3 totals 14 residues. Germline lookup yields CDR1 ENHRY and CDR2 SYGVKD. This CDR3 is CAIKETGLRHGYTF. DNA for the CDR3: TGTGCCATCAAGGAGACAGGTTTAAGGCATGGCTACACCTTC.

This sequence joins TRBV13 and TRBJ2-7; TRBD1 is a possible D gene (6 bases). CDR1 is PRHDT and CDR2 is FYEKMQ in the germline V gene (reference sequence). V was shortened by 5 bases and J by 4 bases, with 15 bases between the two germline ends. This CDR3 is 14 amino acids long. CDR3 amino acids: CASSPGQKIYEQYF. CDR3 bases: TGTGCCAGCAGCCCTGGACAGAAGATTTACGAGCAGTACTTC. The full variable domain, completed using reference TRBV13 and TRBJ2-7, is AAGVIQSPRHLIKEKRETATLKCYPIPRHDTVYWYQQGPGQDPQFLISFYEKMQSDKGSIPDRFSAQQFSDYHSELNMSSLELGDSALYFCASSPGQKIYEQYFGPGTRLTVT.

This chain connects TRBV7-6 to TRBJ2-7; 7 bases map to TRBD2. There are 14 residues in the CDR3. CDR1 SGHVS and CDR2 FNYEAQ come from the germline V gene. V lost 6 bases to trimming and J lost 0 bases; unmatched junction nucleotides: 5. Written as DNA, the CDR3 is TGTGCCAGCAGTCAAGCGGGGTTCTCCTACGAGCAGTACTTC. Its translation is CASSQAGFSYEQYF.

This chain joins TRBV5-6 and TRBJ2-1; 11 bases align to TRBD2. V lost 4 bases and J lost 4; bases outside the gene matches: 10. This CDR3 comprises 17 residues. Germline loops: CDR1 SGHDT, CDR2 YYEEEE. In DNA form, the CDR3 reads TGTGCCAGCAGCATGACTAGCGGGAACTTTCCATACAATGAGCAGTTCTTC. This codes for CASSMTSGNFPYNEQFF.

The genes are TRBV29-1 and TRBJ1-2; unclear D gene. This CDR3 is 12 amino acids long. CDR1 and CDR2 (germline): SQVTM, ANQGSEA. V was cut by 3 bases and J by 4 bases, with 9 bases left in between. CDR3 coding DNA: TGCAGCGTTGAGATTTTCCTCTATGGCTACACCTTC. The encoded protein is CSVEIFLYGYTF.

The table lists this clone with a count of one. The CDR3 nucleotides are TGTGCCAGCAGCTTAAGCGGGAGGTCCCACGAGCAGTACTTC. Protein product: CASSLSGRSHEQYF. V gene TRBV7-9 combines with J gene TRBJ2-5, with TRBD2 identical over 9 bases. The J call may be mistaken, given a closer DNA end match to TRBJ2-7. This CDR3 spans 14 amino acids. Germline CDR1 reads SEHNR; CDR2 reads FQNEAQ (reference sequence).

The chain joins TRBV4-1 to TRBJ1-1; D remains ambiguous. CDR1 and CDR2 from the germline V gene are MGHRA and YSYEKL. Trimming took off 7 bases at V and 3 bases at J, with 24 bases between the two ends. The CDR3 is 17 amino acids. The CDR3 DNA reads TGCGCCAGCAAGACGCTTTTACACGGACCACCGGACACTGAAGCTTTCTTT. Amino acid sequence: CASKTLLHGPPDTEAFF.

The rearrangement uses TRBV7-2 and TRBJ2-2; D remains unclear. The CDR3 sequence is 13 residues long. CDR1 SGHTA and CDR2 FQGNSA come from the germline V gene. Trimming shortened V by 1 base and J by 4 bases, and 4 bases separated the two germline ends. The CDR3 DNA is TGTGCCAGCAGCTTAGTCTCCACCGGGGAGCTGTTTTTT. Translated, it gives CASSLVSTGELFF.

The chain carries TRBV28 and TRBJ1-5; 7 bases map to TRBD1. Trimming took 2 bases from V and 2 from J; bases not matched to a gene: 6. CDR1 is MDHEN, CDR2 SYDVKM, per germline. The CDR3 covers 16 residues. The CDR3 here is CASSLLTGLGNQPQHF. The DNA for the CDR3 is TGTGCCAGCAGTTTACTGACAGGGTTGGGCAATCAGCCCCAGCATTTT.

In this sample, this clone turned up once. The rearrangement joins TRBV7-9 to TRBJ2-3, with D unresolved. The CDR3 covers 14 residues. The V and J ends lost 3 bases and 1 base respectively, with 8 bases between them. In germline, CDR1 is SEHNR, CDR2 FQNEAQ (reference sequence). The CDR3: CASSFRLGTDTQYF. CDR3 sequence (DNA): TGTGCCAGCAGCTTCCGTCTCGGCACAGATACGCAGTATTTT.